This entry concerns a single T cell receptor beta chain. Antigen unknown. This record comes from a study of shared clonotypes between healthy human individuals. General study findings and limits: Genetic and exposure-history diversity was limited by the small donor number. What naive subsets generally showed was a larger estimated richness than memory subsets showed.

Trimming cost V 5 bases and J 9 bases, with 16 bases left between them. Germline V gene lookup returns CDR1 SGHTA and CDR2 FQGTGA. This CDR3 has 13 amino acids. Selected positively for CCR7 and CD45RO-negative, naive CD8 cells excluded terminally differentiated effector memory CD45RA+ cells. The study drew its donors from healthy HIV-negative adults without recent acute infections or vaccinations. Researchers divided each subset's genomic DNA evenly across several immunoSEQ plates. Here immunoSEQ multiplex PCR was the method, and the copy in TCRdb shows in-frame clones only, minus some. The sample contains millions of clones, just under 95% of which appear only once.

This TCR was sampled from a man between 18 and 29 years old in good health. The V and J genes are TRBV7-3 and TRBJ2-5; D may be TRBD2 (5 bases). The sequenced sample was naive CD8+ T cells sorted from blood. The CDR3 loop is CASSQDGEGAQYF. The CDR3 bases are TGTGCCAGCAGCCAGGACGGAGAGGGAGCCCAGTACTTC.